This TCR beta chain was retrieved from a study of OX40 agonist ivuxolimab in advanced cancers. Overall study context: Patients' therapy was ivuxolimab, an antibody that acts as an agonist of OX40 (CD134). Aged about 20 to 80 with a mean of approximately 57 years, they were about 83% male. Patients with prior anti-PD-1, anti-PD-L1 or anti-CTLA-4 therapy were eligible; 40% had some. Study-wide results and limits: At doses 0.1 to 3.0 mg/kg, CD4+ and CD8+ clones expanded.

Concerning this clone itself: Its antigen is undetermined.

The germline V gene encodes CDR1 SGHVS and CDR2 FQNEAQ. The ends lost 8 bases at V and 5 bases at J; junction bases unmatched: 15. This CDR3 comprises 16 residues. Libraries were prepared by immunoSEQ multiplex PCR; TCRdb keeps only in-frame clonotypes and omits some of them. Of 82,000 or so clones listed, about 85% are singletons. The chain recombines TRBV7-8 with TRBJ1-1; 9 bases match TRBD1. This specimen consisted of CD4+ or CD8+ T cells sorted from blood, obtained in a trial of the OX40 agonist ivuxolimab. The receptor comes from an adult with an advanced solid tumor such as melanoma, head and neck, liver or kidney cancer. Here the CDR3 reads CASGSGTGLSRTEAFF. The CDR3 coding sequence is TGTGCCAGCGGTTCCGGGACAGGGCTATCGAGGACTGAAGCTTTCTTT.